These T cell receptor beta chains were read from a single sample in a study of T cell repertoires in cytomegalovirus infection. One entry per CDR3 protein, called by TCRdb with MiXCR from the reads. Of a few hundred thousand distinct CDR3 sequences in the sample, approximately 25% were seen once. The antigens of these receptors remain unknown. The starting material was cultured PBMCs, obtained from culture after CMV antigen stimulation. These receptors all stem from a human donor in good health (CMV status not recorded). Some clones in this sample may be carry-over from other donors' samples. Each CDR3 is given with its conserved first and last residue. A D gene is named only where the DNA matches it firmly. Some rows mark clone size as missing; the rest say once, few, many or name a class of expanded clone.

V	D	size	J	CDR3	DNA
TRBV7-8	TRBD2	-	TRBJ2-7	CASSLVPGQGRLAGVHEQYF	TGTGCCAGCAGCTTGGTTCCGGGACAGGGAAGACTAGCGGGAGTCCACGAGCAGTACTTC
TRBV10-3	-	-	TRBJ2-1	CAISESASGSFNEQFF	TGTGCCATCAGTGAGTCGGCCAGCGGGTCCTTCAATGAGCAGTTCTTC
TRBV4-1	TRBD2	-	TRBJ2-2	CASSHGRIAGANTGELFF	TGCGCCAGCAGCCACGGGCGGATAGCGGGGGCGAACACCGGGGAGCTGTTTTTT
TRBV6-2/TRBV6-3	-	few	TRBJ2-2	CASSPLMLTNTGELFF	TGTGCCAGCAGCCCTCTTATGCTCACGAACACCGGGGAGCTGTTTTTT
TRBV10-3	-	-	TRBJ2-6	CAISLRDSGAGANVLTF	TGTGCCATCAGTCTCCGGGACTCCGGAGCTGGGGCCAACGTCCTGACTTTC
TRBV19	TRBD2	-	TRBJ2-5	CASSIMSSGQETQYF	TGTGCCAGTAGTATTATGTCTAGCGGACAAGAGACCCAGTACTTC
TRBV23-1	TRBD1	few	TRBJ2-3	CASSQLPRDRGTDTQYF	TGCGCCAGCAGTCAACTACCCCGGGACAGGGGCACAGATACGCAGTATTTT
TRBV27	TRBD1	once	TRBJ2-5	CASSTRTGGHETQYF	TGTGCCAGCAGTACCAGGACAGGGGGCCATGAGACCCAGTACTTC
TRBV6-2/TRBV6-3	-	few	TRBJ1-2	CASSPVFSRNTWNYGYTF	TGTGCCAGCAGCCCCGTTTTCTCCCGGAATACTTGGAACTATGGCTACACCTTC
TRBV7-9	-	-	TRBJ1-4	CASSLVQEKLFF	TGTGCCAGCAGCTTAGTACAGGAAAAACTGTTTTTT
TRBV6-5	-	-	TRBJ1-1	CASSYSTEGNTEAFF	TGTGCCAGCAGTTACTCGACGGAGGGGAACACTGAAGCTTTCTTT
TRBV18	-	-	TRBJ1-2	CASSTDANYGYTF	TGTGCCAGCTCAACGGACGCTAACTATGGCTACACCTTC
TRBV6-2/TRBV6-3	-	-	TRBJ2-6	CASSSHRDRLAAGANVLTF	TGTGCCAGCAGTTCCCACCGAGACAGGCTGGCCGCTGGGGCCAACGTCCTGACTTTC
TRBV6-2/TRBV6-3	-	many	TRBJ2-2	CASSYGPGELFF	TGTGCCAGCAGTTACGGGCCAGGGGAGCTGTTTTTT
TRBV29-1	TRBD2	-	TRBJ2-1	CSGGRAYNQQFF	TGCAGCGGGGGGAGGGCCTACAATCAGCAGTTCTTC
TRBV7-2	-	many	TRBJ1-2	CASSARIMDYGYTF	TGTGCCAGCAGCGCGAGGATAATGGACTATGGCTACACCTTC
TRBV2	-	-	TRBJ2-1	CASSEKRSSYNEQFF	TGTGCCAGCAGTGAGAAGCGATCATCCTACAATGAGCAGTTCTTC
TRBV10-3	TRBD2	-	TRBJ2-2	CAISTGLGNTGELFF	TGTGCCATCAGTACGGGACTAGGCAATACCGGGGAGCTGTTTTTT
TRBV27	-	-	TRBJ1-4	CASSFTPDGRDNEKLFF	TGTGCCAGCAGTTTCACGCCCGATGGGCGGGATAATGAAAAACTGTTTTTT
TRBV4-3	TRBD2	-	TRBJ2-3	CASSQDSGSTDTQYF	TGCGCCAGCAGCCAAGATAGCGGGAGCACAGATACGCAGTATTTT
TRBV10-3	-	few	TRBJ1-3	CAIRGLSAGNTIYF	TGTGCCATCAGGGGACTTTCGGCTGGAAACACCATATATTTT
TRBV7-9	TRBD1	few	TRBJ1-6	CASSGGTGNNSPLHF	TGTGCCAGCAGCGGGGGGACAGGCAATAATTCACCCCTCCACTTT
TRBV3-1	-	few	TRBJ1-2	CASSQGQGLGYGYTF	TGTGCCAGCAGCCAAGGGCAGGGGCTGGGCTATGGCTACACCTTC
TRBV4-1	TRBD1	few	TRBJ1-2	CASSQVRGLRYGYTF	TGCGCCAGCAGCCAAGTTAGGGGGCTGCGCTATGGCTACACCTTC
TRBV7-2	-	many	TRBJ2-3	CASSAYPDTQYF	TGTGCCAGCAGCGCCTATCCAGATACGCAGTATTTT
TRBV7-2	-	-	TRBJ2-4	CASSQTGNIQYF	TGTGCCAGCAGCCAAACAGGGAACATTCAGTACTTC
TRBV24-1	TRBD2	-	TRBJ2-5	CATSDLHDPQGGIGETQYF	TGTGCCACCAGTGATTTGCACGATCCCCAGGGAGGGATTGGGGAGACCCAGTACTTC
TRBV10-3	-	few	TRBJ1-3	CAISTAGTPFSTNSGNTIYF	TGTGCCATCAGTACGGCCGGGACGCCCTTTTCAACCAACTCTGGAAACACCATATATTTT
TRBV6-8	-	-	TRBJ2-5	CASGMGGQETQYF	TGTGCCAGCGGAATGGGAGGTCAAGAGACCCAGTACTTC
TRBV11-1	TRBD2	few	TRBJ2-1	CASSWPGLAGEADEQFF	TGTGCCAGCAGCTGGCCGGGACTAGCGGGAGAGGCGGATGAGCAGTTCTTC
TRBV7-2	-	many	TRBJ2-1	CASSLAHLHLNEQFF	TGTGCCAGCAGCTTAGCGCATTTGCATCTCAATGAGCAGTTCTTC
TRBV14	-	many	TRBJ1-4	CASSRGVKLFF	TGTGCCAGCAGCCGGGGGGTAAAACTGTTTTTT
TRBV2	-	few	TRBJ1-2	CASSVDDNYGYTF	TGTGCCAGCAGTGTGGATGATAACTATGGCTACACCTTC
TRBV12-3/TRBV12-4	-	few	TRBJ2-2	CASRRQTGELFF	TGTGCCAGCAGGCGGCAGACCGGGGAGCTGTTTTTT
TRBV28	TRBD2	-	TRBJ2-3	CASSLFPSGTTSTDTQYF	TGTGCCAGCAGTTTATTTCCTAGCGGGACGACTAGCACAGATACGCAGTATTTT
TRBV7-3	TRBD1	few	TRBJ1-6	CASSRTGGGSPLHF	TGTGCCAGCAGCCGGACAGGGGGAGGTTCACCCCTCCACTTT
TRBV6-2/TRBV6-3	-	few	TRBJ2-5	CASSFSPRQRIPWTVQETQYF	TGTGCCAGCAGTTTCTCCCCGCGACAACGTATTCCATGGACCGTCCAAGAGACCCAGTACTTC
TRBV28	TRBD2	-	TRBJ2-1	CASSLMGQGLAGGSYNEQFF	TGTGCCAGCAGTTTAATGGGACAGGGACTAGCGGGAGGGAGTTACAATGAGCAGTTCTTC
TRBV20-1	TRBD1	medium-sized	TRBJ2-5	CSAQTTGHQETQYF	TGCAGTGCCCAAACGACAGGGCATCAAGAGACCCAGTACTTC
TRBV6-5	-	many	TRBJ1-4	CASSYLLGRNEKLFF	TGTGCCAGCAGTTACTTGCTGGGGCGGAATGAAAAACTGTTTTTT
TRBV5-6	TRBD2	-	TRBJ2-1	CASSLVLAGYNNEQFF	TGTGCCAGCAGCTTGGTTCTAGCGGGTTATAACAATGAGCAGTTCTTC
TRBV7-9	-	-	TRBJ1-1	CASSFYSYTEAFF	TGTGCCAGCAGCTTCTATAGTTACACTGAAGCTTTCTTT
TRBV7-2	-	-	TRBJ2-3	CASSRHGARRGADTQYF	TGTGCCAGCAGTCGACATGGGGCGAGGAGGGGGGCAGATACGCAGTATTTT
TRBV27	-	-	TRBJ2-5	CASSIGWNQETQYF	TGTGCCAGCAGTATAGGATGGAACCAAGAGACCCAGTACTTC
TRBV30	-	-	TRBJ2-7	CAWTRTLYEQYF	TGTGCCTGGACTAGGACTCTCTACGAGCAGTACTTC
TRBV5-1	-	-	TRBJ1-1	CASSAARVGNTEAFF	TGCGCCAGCAGTGCTGCTCGAGTGGGGAACACTGAAGCTTTCTTT
TRBV7-2	-	few	TRBJ1-3	CASSLVGGEVNTIYF	TGTGCCAGCAGCTTAGTTGGGGGGGAGGTAAACACCATATATTTT
TRBV7-9	TRBD1	-	TRBJ1-5	CASSRTGGQPQHF	TGTGCCAGCAGCCGGACAGGGGGACAGCCCCAGCATTTT
TRBV7-2	TRBD1	many	TRBJ1-1	CASSRTPGQGPEAFF	TGTGCCAGCAGCCGAACACCGGGACAGGGTCCTGAAGCTTTCTTT
TRBV7-2	-	few	TRBJ1-5	CASSLLRTSGNQPQHF	TGTGCCAGCAGCTTACTACGGACAAGCGGCAATCAGCCCCAGCATTTT
TRBV4-1	-	-	TRBJ2-2	CASSQDNAINTGELFF	TGCGCCAGCAGCCAGGATAACGCGATTAACACCGGGGAGCTGTTTTTT
TRBV7-2	-	-	TRBJ2-5	CASSLKSQSETQYF	TGTGCCAGCAGCTTAAAGTCCCAGTCAGAGACCCAGTACTTC
TRBV7-6	-	-	TRBJ2-2	CASSSARWTGELFF	TGTGCCAGCAGCTCAGCCAGGTGGACCGGGGAGCTGTTTTTT